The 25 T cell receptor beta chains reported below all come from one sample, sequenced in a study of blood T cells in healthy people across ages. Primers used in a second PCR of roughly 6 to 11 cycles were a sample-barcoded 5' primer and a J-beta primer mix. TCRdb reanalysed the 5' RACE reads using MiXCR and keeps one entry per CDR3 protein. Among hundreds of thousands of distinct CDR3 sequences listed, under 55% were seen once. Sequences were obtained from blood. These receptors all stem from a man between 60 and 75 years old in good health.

CDR3 residues: CASSVGTQNIQYF. CDR3 sequence (DNA): TGTGCCAGCAGCGTGGGGACACAAAACATTCAGTACTTC. The chain joins TRBV28 to TRBJ2-4, with a tentative D call TRBD1 (6 bases). CDR3 size: 13 residues. Germline CDR1 MDHEN, CDR2 SYDVKM. Trimming left V 6 bases short and J 5 bases short, with 11 bases between.

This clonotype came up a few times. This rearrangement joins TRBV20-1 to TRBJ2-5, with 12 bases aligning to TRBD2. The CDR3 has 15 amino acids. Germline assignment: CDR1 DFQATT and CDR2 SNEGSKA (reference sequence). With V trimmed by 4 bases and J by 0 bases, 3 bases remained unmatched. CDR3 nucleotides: TGCAGTGCTAAAAGACTAGCGGGGGACCAAGAGACCCAGTACTTC. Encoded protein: CSAKRLAGDQETQYF.

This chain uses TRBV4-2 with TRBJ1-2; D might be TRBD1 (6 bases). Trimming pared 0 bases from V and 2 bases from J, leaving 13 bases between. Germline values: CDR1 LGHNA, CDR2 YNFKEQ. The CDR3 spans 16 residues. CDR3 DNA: TGTGCCAGCAGCCAAGATCGGCCAGGGGACAACTATGGCTACACCTTC. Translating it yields CASSQDRPGDNYGYTF.

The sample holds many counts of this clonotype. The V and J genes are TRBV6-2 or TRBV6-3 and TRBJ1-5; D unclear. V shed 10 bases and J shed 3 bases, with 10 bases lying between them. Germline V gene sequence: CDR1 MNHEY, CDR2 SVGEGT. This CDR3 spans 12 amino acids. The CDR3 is CATGVYNQPQHF. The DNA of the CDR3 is TGTGCCACCGGGGTATACAATCAGCCCCAGCATTTT.

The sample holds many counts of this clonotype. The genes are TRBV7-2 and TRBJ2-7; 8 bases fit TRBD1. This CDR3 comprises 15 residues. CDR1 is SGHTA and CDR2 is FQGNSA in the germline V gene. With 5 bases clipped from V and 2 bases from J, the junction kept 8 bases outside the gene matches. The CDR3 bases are TGTGCCAGCAGCATAGACAGGGGAGTGGCCTACGAGCAGTACTTC. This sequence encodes CASSIDRGVAYEQYF.

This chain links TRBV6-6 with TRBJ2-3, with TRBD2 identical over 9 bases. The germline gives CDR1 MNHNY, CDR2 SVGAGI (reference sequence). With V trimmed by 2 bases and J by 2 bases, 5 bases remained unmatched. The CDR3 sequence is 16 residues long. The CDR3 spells CASSYTSGGLTDTQYF. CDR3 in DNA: TGTGCCAGCAGTTACACAAGCGGGGGGCTCACAGATACGCAGTATTTT.

CDR3 in DNA: TGTGCCACCAGCACCTCGGGGTTGGGTGGCTACACCTTC. Encoded protein: CATSTSGLGGYTF. V and J are TRBV15 and TRBJ1-2; D not certain. CDR3 length: 13 residues. The V end lost 4 bases, the J end lost 7 bases, and 13 bases lay between the germline ends. CDR1 and CDR2 (germline): LNHNV, YYDKDF (reference sequence).

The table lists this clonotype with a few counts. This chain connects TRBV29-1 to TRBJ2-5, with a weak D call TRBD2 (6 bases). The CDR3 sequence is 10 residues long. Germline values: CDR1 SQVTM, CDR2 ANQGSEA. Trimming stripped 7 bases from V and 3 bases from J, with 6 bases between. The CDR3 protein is CSGGEETQYF. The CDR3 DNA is TGCAGCGGGGGGGAAGAGACCCAGTACTTC.

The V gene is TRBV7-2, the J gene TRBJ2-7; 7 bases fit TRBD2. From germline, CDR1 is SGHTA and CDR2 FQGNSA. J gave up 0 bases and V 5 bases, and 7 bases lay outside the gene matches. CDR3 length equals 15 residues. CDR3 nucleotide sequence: TGTGCCAGCAGCACTCAGCGGGGCTCCTCCTACGAGCAGTACTTC. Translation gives CASSTQRGSSYEQYF. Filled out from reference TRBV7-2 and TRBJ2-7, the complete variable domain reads GAGVSQSPSNKVTEKGKDVELRCDPISGHTALYWYRQSLGQGLEFLIYFQGNSAPDKSGLPSDRFSAERTGGSVSTLTIQRTQQEDSAVYLCASSTQRGSSYEQYFGPGTRLTVT.

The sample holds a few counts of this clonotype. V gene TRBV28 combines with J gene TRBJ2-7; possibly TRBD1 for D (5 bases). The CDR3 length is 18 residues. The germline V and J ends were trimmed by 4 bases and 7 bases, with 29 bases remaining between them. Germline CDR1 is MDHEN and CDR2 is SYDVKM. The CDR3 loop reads CASSYLFPQQGSYNEQYF. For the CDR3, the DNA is TGTGCCAGCAGTTACCTTTTTCCCCAGCAGGGATCCTACAATGAGCAGTACTTC.

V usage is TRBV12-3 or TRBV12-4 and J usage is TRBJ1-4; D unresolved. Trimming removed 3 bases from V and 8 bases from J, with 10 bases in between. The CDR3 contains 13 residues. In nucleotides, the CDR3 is TGTGCCAGCAGTTTGTCCCTAGAGGAAAAACTGTTTTTT. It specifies CASSLSLEEKLFF.

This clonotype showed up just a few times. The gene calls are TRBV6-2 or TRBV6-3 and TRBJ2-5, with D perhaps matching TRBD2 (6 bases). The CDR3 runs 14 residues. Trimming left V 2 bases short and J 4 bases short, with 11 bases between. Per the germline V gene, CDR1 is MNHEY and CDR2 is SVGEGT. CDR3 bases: TGTGCCAGCAGTTACCAGGGTAGCGGAGAGACCCAGTACTTC. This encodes CASSYQGSGETQYF.

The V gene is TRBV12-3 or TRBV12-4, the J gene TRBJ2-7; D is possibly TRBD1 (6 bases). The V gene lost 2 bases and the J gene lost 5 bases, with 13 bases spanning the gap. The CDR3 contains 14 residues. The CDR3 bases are TGTGCCAGCAGTTTATATAGCAGGGACAACGAGCAGTACTTC. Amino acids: CASSLYSRDNEQYF.

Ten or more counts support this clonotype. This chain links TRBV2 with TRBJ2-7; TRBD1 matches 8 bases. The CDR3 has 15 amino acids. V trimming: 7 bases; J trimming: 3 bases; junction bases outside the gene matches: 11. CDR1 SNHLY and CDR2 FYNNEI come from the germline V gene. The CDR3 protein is CASKPAGQGNYEQYF. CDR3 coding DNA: TGTGCCAGCAAACCGGCCGGACAGGGCAACTACGAGCAGTACTTC.

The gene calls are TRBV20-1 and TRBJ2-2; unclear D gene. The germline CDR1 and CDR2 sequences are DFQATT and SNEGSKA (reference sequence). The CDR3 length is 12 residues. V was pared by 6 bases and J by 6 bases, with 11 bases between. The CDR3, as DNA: TGCAGTGCCTTAGACGGACCCGGGGAGCTGTTTTTT. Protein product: CSALDGPGELFF.

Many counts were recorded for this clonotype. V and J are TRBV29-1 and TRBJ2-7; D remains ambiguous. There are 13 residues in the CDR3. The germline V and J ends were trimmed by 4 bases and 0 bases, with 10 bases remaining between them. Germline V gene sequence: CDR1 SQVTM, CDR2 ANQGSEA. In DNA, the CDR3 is TGCAGCGTTGGTGTCGCATTCTCCTACGAGCAGTACTTC. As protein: CSVGVAFSYEQYF.

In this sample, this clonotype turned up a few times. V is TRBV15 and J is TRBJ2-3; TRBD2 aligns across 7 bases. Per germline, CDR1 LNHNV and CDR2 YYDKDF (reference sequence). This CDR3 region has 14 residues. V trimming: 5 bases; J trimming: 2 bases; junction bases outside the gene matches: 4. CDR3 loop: CATSVGGFTDTQYF. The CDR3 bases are TGTGCCACCAGCGTGGGGGGGTTCACAGATACGCAGTATTTT.

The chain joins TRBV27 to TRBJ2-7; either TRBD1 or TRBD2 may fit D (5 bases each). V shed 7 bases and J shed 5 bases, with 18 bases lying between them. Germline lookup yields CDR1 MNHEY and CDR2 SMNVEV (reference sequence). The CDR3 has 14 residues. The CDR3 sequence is CASKTHRGKNEQYF. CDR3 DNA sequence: TGTGCCAGCAAAACTCACCGGGGCAAGAACGAGCAGTACTTC.

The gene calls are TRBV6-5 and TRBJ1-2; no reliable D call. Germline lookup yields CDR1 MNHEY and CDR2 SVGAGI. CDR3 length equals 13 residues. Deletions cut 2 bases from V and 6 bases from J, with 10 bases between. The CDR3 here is CASSYKGVDGYTF. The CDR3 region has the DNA TGTGCCAGCAGTTACAAGGGAGTTGATGGCTACACCTTC.

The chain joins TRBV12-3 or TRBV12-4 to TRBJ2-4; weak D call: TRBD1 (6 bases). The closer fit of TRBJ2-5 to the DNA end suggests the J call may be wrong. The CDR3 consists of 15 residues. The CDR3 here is CASSGTRAVQETQYF. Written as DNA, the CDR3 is TGTGCCAGCAGTGGGACACGAGCGGTCCAAGAGACCCAGTACTTC.

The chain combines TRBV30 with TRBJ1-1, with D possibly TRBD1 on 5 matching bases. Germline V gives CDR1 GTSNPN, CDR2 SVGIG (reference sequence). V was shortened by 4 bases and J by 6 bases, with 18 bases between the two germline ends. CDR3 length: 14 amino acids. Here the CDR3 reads CAWTPLGGTAEAFF. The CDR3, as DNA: TGTGCCTGGACCCCTTTGGGGGGGACGGCTGAAGCTTTCTTT.

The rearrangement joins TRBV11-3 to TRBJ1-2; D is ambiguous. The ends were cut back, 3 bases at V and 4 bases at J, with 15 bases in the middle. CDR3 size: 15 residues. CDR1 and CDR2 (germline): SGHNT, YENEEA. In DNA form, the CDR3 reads TGTGCCAGCAGCTTGAGGGCCGGGCCTCTCTATGGCTACACCTTC. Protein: CASSLRAGPLYGYTF.

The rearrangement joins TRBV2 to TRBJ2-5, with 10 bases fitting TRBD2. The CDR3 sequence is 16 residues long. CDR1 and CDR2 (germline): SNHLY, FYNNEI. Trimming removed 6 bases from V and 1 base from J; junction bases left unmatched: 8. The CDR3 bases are TGTGCCAGCAGGGGGGATAGCGGGGGGTCCCAAGAGACCCAGTACTTC. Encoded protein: CASRGDSGGSQETQYF.

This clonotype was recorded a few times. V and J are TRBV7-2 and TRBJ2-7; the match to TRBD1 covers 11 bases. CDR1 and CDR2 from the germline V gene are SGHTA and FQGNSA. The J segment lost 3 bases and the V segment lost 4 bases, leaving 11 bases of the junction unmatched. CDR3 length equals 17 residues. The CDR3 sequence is CASSSWTGGATDYEQYF. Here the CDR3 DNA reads TGTGCCAGCAGCTCATGGACAGGGGGCGCAACCGACTACGAGCAGTACTTC.

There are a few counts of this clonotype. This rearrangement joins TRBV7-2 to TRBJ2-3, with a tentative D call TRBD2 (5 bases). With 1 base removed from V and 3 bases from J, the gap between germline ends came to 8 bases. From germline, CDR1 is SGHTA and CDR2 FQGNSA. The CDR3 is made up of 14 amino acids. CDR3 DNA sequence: TGTGCCAGCAGCTTAGTACGGAGGACAGATACGCAGTATTTT. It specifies CASSLVRRTDTQYF.